This entry features one TCR beta chain sequence. The record originates from a study of Ad26.COV2.S vaccination and SARS-CoV-2 variants. The repertoire was sequenced with immunoSEQ multiplex PCR; TCRdb's copy has only in-frame clones and lacks some. This repertoire shows over 85,000 clones, over 60% found once; its top ten account for around a sixth. Germline V CDR1 and CDR2: MNHEY, SVGAGI. The V and J ends lost 9 bases and 6 bases respectively, with 15 bases between them. This CDR3 contains 14 residues. This TCR was sampled from a human donor who had recovered from COVID-19. The specimen was peripheral blood, collected after recovery from COVID-19. The chain employs TRBV6-5 and TRBJ1-6; no clear D. CDR3 sequence: CASFLGWGNSPLHF. The CDR3 region has the DNA TGTGCCAGTTTCCTGGGGTGGGGTAATTCACCCCTCCACTTT.